Sequencing of this T cell receptor beta chain was carried out in a study of glioma-infiltrating T cells. Study conclusions and caveats: Tissue and blood shared very few CDR3 sequences.

The germline CDR1 and CDR2 sequences are DFQATT and SNEGSKA (reference sequence). This CDR3 region has 14 residues. Amplification of TCR alpha and beta CDR3 regions from RNA used iRepertoire nested multiplex PCR. Tissue mRNA or PBMC total RNA, 100-400 ng, went into one-step reverse transcription and amplification. TCRdb reprocessed the multiplex PCR reads with MiXCR, giving one entry per CDR3 protein. The sample has under 200,000 distinct CDR3 sequences; around 45% are singletons. On this clonotype itself: As yet, its antigen is unknown. Relative to the germline gene, one junction end is altered; a read error may explain this.

The chain employs TRBV20-1 and TRBJ2-3, with D possibly being TRBD1 (6 bases). The sequenced material came from glioma tissue, nonneoplastic brain tissue, or PBMCs (not recorded which). This clonotype was sampled from a human donor with low-grade glioma or glioblastoma, undergoing nonglioma brain surgery, or in good health (not recorded which). CDR3 in amino acids: CSPSLGQLTDTQYF. Written as DNA, the CDR3 is TGCAGTCCTAGCCTCGGACAGCTTACAGATACGCAGTATTTT.